This T cell receptor beta chain was identified in a study of human T cells and chemical hapten exposure. About the study: The study lasted roughly 26 weeks, and patients were dosed weekly with diphenylcyclopropenone on the scalp throughout.

The CDR3 spans 11 residues. Germline V lookup: CDR1 ENHRY, CDR2 SYGVKD. Between the trimmed V and J ends, which lost 0 bases and 10 bases, there was a span of 7 bases. Broader study findings: Sensitizing with DPC caused no change in TCRs above 1 in 1000 frequency.

In the library, unique molecular identifiers were attached to individual cDNA molecules. Each CDR3 protein is one row after TCRdb ran MiXCR on the RACE reads. The profile shows more than 65,000 distinct CDR3 sequences, roughly 7.6% of them singletons. Described time point: patch test 1, 2 weeks after DPC sensitization. Treatment given: therapeutic diphenylcyclopropenone sensitization with weekly scalp DPC. A few counts support this clonotype. Its target is unknown. This TCR came from a woman in her thirties with alopecia areata. Some clones in this sample may be carry-over from other donors' samples. The chain uses TRBV10-3 and TRBJ2-7; D is uncertain. The sample in question was whole blood, obtained in connection with sensitization to the hapten diphenylcyclopropenone (DPC). Written as DNA, the CDR3 is TGTGCCATCAGTGAGTCCTCCCATCAGTACTTC. Protein product: CAISESSHQYF.